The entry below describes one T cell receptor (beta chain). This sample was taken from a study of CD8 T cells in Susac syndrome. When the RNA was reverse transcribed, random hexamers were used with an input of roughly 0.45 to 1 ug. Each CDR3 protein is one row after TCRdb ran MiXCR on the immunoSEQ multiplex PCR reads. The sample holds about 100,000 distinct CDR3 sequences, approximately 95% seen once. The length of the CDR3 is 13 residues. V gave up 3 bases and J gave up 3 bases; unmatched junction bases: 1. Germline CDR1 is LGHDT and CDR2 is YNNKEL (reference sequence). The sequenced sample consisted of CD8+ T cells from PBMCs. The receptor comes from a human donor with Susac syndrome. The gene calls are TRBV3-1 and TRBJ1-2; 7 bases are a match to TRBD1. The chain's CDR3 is CASSQGQHYGYTF. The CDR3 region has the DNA TGTGCCAGCAGCCAGGGACAGCACTATGGCTACACCTTC.